The 10 T cell receptor beta chains given below trace back to one sample, sequenced in a study of post-analysis software for immune sequencing data. The TCR beta cDNA libraries carried unique molecular identifiers. TCRdb independently ran MiXCR on the PCR reads; one entry per CDR3 protein. There are about 770,000 distinct CDR3 sequences in the sample; about half occur only once, and approximately 5% lies in the top ten. Antigen specificity for these receptors is unknown. Findings of the study overall: About 5 TRBV segments occurring more often in patients than controls included TRBV5-6, TRBV5-1 and TRBV20-1.

Source material: blood. These receptor sequences come from a girl aged 10 to 17 with multiple sclerosis.

This chain uses TRBV7-6 with TRBJ2-5, with D maybe TRBD2 (5 bases). The ends were cut back, 5 bases at V and 2 bases at J, with 21 bases in the middle. Per germline, CDR1 SGHVS and CDR2 FNYEAQ. This CDR3 has 17 amino acids. The CDR3 reads CASSPTRATRSQETQYF. CDR3 in DNA: TGTGCCAGCAGCCCAACGAGGGCGACTCGCTCACAAGAGACCCAGTACTTC.

In its sample, this clonotype was seen a few times. The chain links TRBV20-1 to TRBJ1-2; 7 bases agree with TRBD1. Germline CDR1 and CDR2: DFQATT and SNEGSKA (reference sequence). The CDR3 totals 17 residues. V lost 3 bases and J lost 0; bases outside the gene matches: 13. The CDR3 DNA sequence: TGCAGTGCTAGGGGCGAGGGACAGTTAACAACTAACTATGGCTACACCTTC. Its translation is CSARGEGQLTTNYGYTF.

This chain links TRBV4-2 with TRBJ1-1; D possibly corresponds to TRBD1 (5 bases). The CDR3 length is 16 residues. Trimming cost V 0 bases and J 1 base, with 12 bases left between them. Germline V gene sequence: CDR1 LGHNA, CDR2 YNFKEQ. The CDR3 here is CASSQDLGQWNTEAFF. CDR3 nucleotides: TGTGCCAGCAGCCAAGATTTAGGACAATGGAACACTGAAGCTTTCTTT.

The J gene is TRBJ2-3, the V gene TRBV4-2, with a possible D match to TRBD1 (5 bases). The V gene lost 3 bases and the J gene lost 5 bases, with 9 bases spanning the gap. CDR1 and CDR2 (germline): LGHNA, YNFKEQ. The CDR3 totals 13 residues. The CDR3 nucleotides are TGTGCCAGCAGCCAGACAGAACAAGATACGCAGTATTTT. Its translation: CASSQTEQDTQYF.

This rearrangement joins TRBV20-1 to TRBJ2-5; TRBD1 is a possible D gene (5 bases). The CDR3 sequence is 14 residues long. With 0 bases removed from V and 4 bases from J, the gap between germline ends came to 12 bases. The germline gives CDR1 DFQATT, CDR2 SNEGSKA (reference sequence). The CDR3 loop reads CSARDAPGRETQYF. The DNA for the CDR3 is TGCAGTGCTAGAGATGCGCCAGGGCGAGAGACCCAGTACTTC.

The rearrangement links TRBV7-2 to TRBJ2-7, with 13 positions matching TRBD2. Germline V gene lookup returns CDR1 SGHTA and CDR2 FQGNSA. J gave up 2 bases and V 8 bases, and 15 bases lay outside the gene matches. CDR3 size: 18 residues. CDR3 amino acids: CASGIPLGTSGTPYEQYF. DNA for the CDR3: TGTGCCAGCGGCATACCACTCGGGACTAGCGGGACCCCCTACGAGCAGTACTTC.

This clonotype was recorded a few times. This rearrangement joins TRBV12-3 or TRBV12-4 to TRBJ2-1; D call uncertain. This CDR3 is built from 13 residues. V lost 6 bases and J lost 4, with 10 bases in between. The CDR3 region has the DNA TGTGCCAGCAGGCCTCGGGCTTACAATGAGCAGTTCTTC. Translated, it gives CASRPRAYNEQFF.

The rearrangement uses TRBV7-3 and TRBJ2-1; 10 nucleotides line up with TRBD2. The length of the CDR3 is 15 residues. The germline CDR1 and CDR2 sequences are SGHTA and FQGTGA. V was clipped by 2 bases and J by 9 bases; unmatched bases: 7. CDR3 sequence (DNA): TGTGCCAGCAGCTTAGGCCTAGCGGGAGTGACTGAGCAGTTCTTC. This gives the protein CASSLGLAGVTEQFF. Based on the CDR3 plus reference TRBV7-3 and TRBJ2-1, the full variable domain is GAGVSQTPSNKVTEKGKYVELRCDPISGHTALYWYRQSLGQGPEFLIYFQGTGAADDSGLPNDRFFAVRPEGSVSTLKIQRTERGDSAVYLCASSLGLAGVTEQFFGPGTRLTVL.

CDR3 sequence (DNA): TGCAGCGTTGATTTGCGCGGGAGCGGTGGGGGAGATACGCAGTATTTT. Translation gives CSVDLRGSGGGDTQYF. The gene calls are TRBV29-1 and TRBJ2-3; 7 bases are a match to TRBD2. After removal of 3 bases from V and 5 bases from J, the junction contained 14 bases not matched to a gene. Germline lookup yields CDR1 SQVTM and CDR2 ANQGSEA. CDR3 length: 16 amino acids.

This clonotype was counted a single time. The chain has TRBV28 and TRBJ2-4; D is perhaps TRBD1 (7 bases). The DNA end lines up better with TRBJ2-7; the J call may be wrong. The CDR3 sequence is 16 residues long. CDR1 is MDHEN, CDR2 SYDVKM, per germline. The CDR3 protein is CASKGGQFLSNYEQYF. The CDR3 DNA follows: TGTGCCAGCAAGGGGGGACAGTTTCTAAGCAACTACGAGCAGTACTTC.